This is a list of T cell receptor beta chains from one sample in a study of vaccination effects on CD4 cells after COVID-19. The antigens these receptors bind are not known. Measured with immunoSEQ multiplex PCR; TCRdb has only the in-frame clones, and not every one. The table shows roughly 52,000 clones, with around 68% occurring only once. Here the sequenced sample was CD4+ T cells from PBMCs cultured with SARS-CoV-2 spike peptides, taken before COVID-19 vaccination. Receptors originate from a human donor who received a COVID-19 vaccine. CDR3s include the opening cysteine and the closing phenylalanine or tryptophan. The order of the fields is V gene, clone size, J gene, D gene, CDR3 DNA, CDR3 protein. The D gene is left open where the match is weak. A clone size is listed for some rows: how often the clone was seen (once, few, many), or a class if it is expanded.

V gene: TRBV5-5
clone size: -
J gene: TRBJ1-2
D gene: -
CDR3 DNA: TGTGCCAGCAGCTTGGTCCCAGGTGGGGGGTCTGGCTACACCTTC
CDR3 protein: CASSLVPGGGSGYTF

V gene: TRBV24-1
clone size: -
J gene: TRBJ1-2
D gene: -
CDR3 DNA: TGTGCCACCAGTGAGGGACGGCTCACTGCTAACTATGGCTACACCTTC
CDR3 protein: CATSEGRLTANYGYTF

V gene: TRBV5-1
clone size: -
J gene: TRBJ1-1
D gene: -
CDR3 DNA: TGCGCCAGCAGCTTGGATTGGGGGCGGAAAACTGAAGCTTTCTTT
CDR3 protein: CASSLDWGRKTEAFF

V gene: TRBV30
clone size: -
J gene: TRBJ2-7
D gene: -
CDR3 DNA: TGTGCCTGGAGATGGTCCTCCCTCGAGCAGTACTTC
CDR3 protein: CAWRWSSLEQYF

V gene: TRBV9
clone size: -
J gene: TRBJ1-4
D gene: TRBD1
CDR3 DNA: TGTGCCAGCAGTGCCCTAGGGACAGATGAAAAACTGTTTTTT
CDR3 protein: CASSALGTDEKLFF

V gene: TRBV10-2
clone size: -
J gene: TRBJ2-1
D gene: -
CDR3 DNA: TGCGCCAGCAGTAATGCAGGGTTGGGTGAGCAGTTCTTC
CDR3 protein: CASSNAGLGEQFF

V gene: TRBV6-2/TRBV6-3
clone size: -
J gene: TRBJ2-3
D gene: TRBD2
CDR3 DNA: TGTGCCAGCAGACCTAGCGGGAGGGCCATAGATACGCAGTATTTT
CDR3 protein: CASRPSGRAIDTQYF

V gene: TRBV4-3
clone size: -
J gene: TRBJ1-5
D gene: -
CDR3 DNA: TGCGCCAGCAGCCAAGATGAGGGGACCGGTCAGCCCCAGCATTTT
CDR3 protein: CASSQDEGTGQPQHF

V gene: TRBV7-9
clone size: -
J gene: TRBJ1-6
D gene: TRBD1
CDR3 DNA: TGTGCCAGCAGCTTAAATCCGGGGACAGCTAGCTCACCCCTCCACTTT
CDR3 protein: CASSLNPGTASSPLHF

V gene: TRBV5-6
clone size: -
J gene: TRBJ1-1
D gene: -
CDR3 DNA: TGTGCCAGCAGCTTGCGCTCTTGGGTGAACACTGAAGCTTTCTTT
CDR3 protein: CASSLRSWVNTEAFF

V gene: TRBV7-8
clone size: -
J gene: TRBJ2-6
D gene: TRBD2
CDR3 DNA: TGTGCCAGCAGCTCCTCCCTGGCTAGCGGGAGTAAAGGTGGGGCCAACGTCCTGACTTTC
CDR3 protein: CASSSSLASGSKGGANVLTF

V gene: TRBV6-5
clone size: -
J gene: TRBJ2-5
D gene: TRBD1
CDR3 DNA: TGTGCCAGCAGCCCCGGACAGGGGAGGTTCTTAGCCCAGTACTTC
CDR3 protein: CASSPGQGRFLAQYF

V gene: TRBV29-1
clone size: -
J gene: TRBJ2-7
D gene: -
CDR3 DNA: TGCAGCGTTGCCGGGACTGGGGGATACGAGCAGTACTTC
CDR3 protein: CSVAGTGGYEQYF

V gene: TRBV6-5
clone size: -
J gene: TRBJ1-2
D gene: -
CDR3 DNA: TGTGCCAGCAGTTTTGACAGGTCCTATGGCTACACCTTC
CDR3 protein: CASSFDRSYGYTF

V gene: TRBV20-1
clone size: once
J gene: TRBJ2-1
D gene: TRBD1
CDR3 DNA: TGCAGTGCTAGTAGCCCGGGACAGAGCTCCTACAATGAGCAGTTCTTC
CDR3 protein: CSASSPGQSSYNEQFF

V gene: TRBV5-5
clone size: -
J gene: TRBJ2-7
D gene: -
CDR3 DNA: TGTGCCAGCAGCTTAGTGCGTGGGGCCTTGGATTCCTACGAGCAGTACTTC
CDR3 protein: CASSLVRGALDSYEQYF

V gene: TRBV5-6
clone size: -
J gene: TRBJ2-3
D gene: -
CDR3 DNA: TGTGCCAGCAGCTTGGACACCACAGGGACAGATACGCAGTATTTT
CDR3 protein: CASSLDTTGTDTQYF

V gene: TRBV7-8
clone size: -
J gene: TRBJ2-2
D gene: -
CDR3 DNA: TGTGCCAGCAGCCCACCGGCTAGCGAAAGGGAGCTGTTTTTT
CDR3 protein: CASSPPASERELFF

V gene: TRBV7-2
clone size: few
J gene: TRBJ1-2
D gene: -
CDR3 DNA: TGTGCCAGCAGCTTGTTCGGAGCTAACTATGGCTACACCTTC
CDR3 protein: CASSLFGANYGYTF

V gene: TRBV7-3
clone size: -
J gene: TRBJ2-1
D gene: -
CDR3 DNA: TGTGCCAGCAGCCCCCCGGGACTGAGCTACAATGAGCAGTTCTTC
CDR3 protein: CASSPPGLSYNEQFF